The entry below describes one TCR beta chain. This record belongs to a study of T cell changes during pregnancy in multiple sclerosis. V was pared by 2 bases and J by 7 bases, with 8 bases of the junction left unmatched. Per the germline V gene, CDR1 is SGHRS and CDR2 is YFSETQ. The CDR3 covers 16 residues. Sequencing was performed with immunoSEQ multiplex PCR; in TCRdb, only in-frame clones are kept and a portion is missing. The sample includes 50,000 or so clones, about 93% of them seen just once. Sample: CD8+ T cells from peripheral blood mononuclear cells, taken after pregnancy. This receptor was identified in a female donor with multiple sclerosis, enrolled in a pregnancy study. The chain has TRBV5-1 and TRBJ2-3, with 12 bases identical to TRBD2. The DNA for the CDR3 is TGCGCCAGCAGCTTCGGACTAGCGGGACCTACGTATACGCAGTATTTT. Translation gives CASSFGLAGPTYTQYF.